This T cell receptor beta chain originates from a study of CD8+CD57+ T cells in acquired aplastic anemia. Genomic DNA served as template for TCR beta VDJ and CDR3 profiling. TCRdb passed the reads through MiXCR, listing each CDR3 protein once. Found here are around 150,000 distinct CDR3 sequences, 41% of them singletons; the top ten hold 8% to 9%. The CDR3 has 12 amino acids. The junction had 8 bases not matched to a gene; V was cut back by 6 bases and J by 9 bases. Looked up from germline, CDR1 is SQVTM and CDR2 is ANQGSEA. This TCR was sampled from a human donor in good health, serving as a control. The rearrangement joins TRBV29-1 to TRBJ1-2; 9 nucleotides agree with TRBD1. Sequences were obtained from sorted CD4+, CD8+, or CD8+CD57+ T cells (not recorded which) from PBMCs. The CDR3 nucleotides read TGCAGCGTGCTGGGACAGGGTTGGAGCTACACCTTC. This gives the protein CSVLGQGWSYTF.